Following are 10 T cell receptor beta chains from one sample sequenced in a study of OX40 agonist ivuxolimab in advanced cancers. The data were produced by immunoSEQ multiplex PCR, yet TCRdb's version contains in-frame clones alone and is incomplete. The data show 72,000 or so clones, 87% seen once. The sample consisted of CD4+ or CD8+ T cells sorted from blood, taken in a trial of the OX40 agonist ivuxolimab. The receptors here all came from an adult with an advanced solid tumor such as melanoma, head and neck, liver or kidney cancer.

This chain joins TRBV27 and TRBJ1-1; D unclear. CDR1 and CDR2 from the germline V gene are MNHEY and SMNVEV (reference sequence). Trimming took 3 bases from V and 3 from J, leaving 23 bases between them. CDR3 length equals 18 residues. The CDR3 is CASSLRVYVPGAHTEAFF. CDR3 DNA sequence: TGTGCCAGCAGTTTGAGGGTGTATGTGCCGGGCGCGCACACTGAAGCTTTCTTT.

The CDR3 reads CASSLTTTSGSGTQYF. The CDR3 DNA is TGTGCCAGCAGTCTGACCACGACTAGCGGGAGTGGTACGCAGTATTTT. The chain uses TRBV27 and TRBJ2-3, with TRBD2 matching 12 bases. Germline V lookup: CDR1 MNHEY, CDR2 SMNVEV (reference sequence). Germline trimming cut 5 bases from V and 8 bases from J; bases unmatched to any gene: 11. CDR3 length: 16 residues.

V and J are TRBV15 and TRBJ1-4, with 7 bases identical to TRBD1. Germline V lookup: CDR1 LNHNV, CDR2 YYDKDF (reference sequence). The J segment lost 6 bases and the V segment lost 2 bases, leaving 9 bases of the junction unmatched. The CDR3 contains 16 residues. This chain's CDR3 is CATSRPQGVNDEKLFF. Written as DNA, the CDR3 is TGTGCCACCAGCAGACCGCAGGGGGTGAATGATGAAAAACTGTTTTTT.

The rearrangement joins TRBV7-2 to TRBJ1-3; 9 bases fit TRBD1. CDR1 and CDR2 from the germline V gene are SGHTA and FQGNSA. The trim removed 4 bases at V and 4 bases at J, leaving 8 bases unmatched. The CDR3 spans 16 residues. CDR3 sequence: CASSSRYGQGGNTIYF. The CDR3 DNA is TGTGCCAGCAGCTCAAGATATGGACAGGGGGGAAACACCATATATTTT.

This chain connects TRBV7-7 to TRBJ2-5; 10 nucleotides agree with TRBD2. Germline V CDR1 and CDR2: SSHAT, FNYEAQ (reference sequence). The CDR3 is 15 amino acids. The ends lost 1 base at V and 4 bases at J; junction bases unmatched: 3. Here the CDR3 reads CASSLGLAGVETQYF. The DNA of the CDR3 is TGTGCCAGCAGCTTAGGCCTAGCGGGAGTAGAGACCCAGTACTTC. The full variable domain, completed using reference TRBV7-7 and TRBJ2-5, is GAGVSQSPRYKVTKRGQDVTLRCDPISSHATLYWYQQALGQGPEFLTYFNYEAQPDKSGLPSDRFSAERPEGSISTLTIQRTEQRDSAMYRCASSLGLAGVETQYFGPGTRLLVL.

The chain has TRBV6-5 and TRBJ2-2; no clear D. The CDR3 runs 15 residues. Germline loops: CDR1 MNHEY, CDR2 SVGAGI. Trimming pared 0 bases from V and 2 bases from J, leaving 7 bases between. Here the CDR3 reads CASSYSPVNTGELFF. The DNA of the CDR3 is TGTGCCAGCAGTTACTCCCCCGTAAACACCGGGGAGCTGTTTTTT.

This sequence joins TRBV19 and TRBJ1-4; D ambiguous. Trimming shortened V by 3 bases and J by 12 bases, and 14 bases separated the two germline ends. The germline gives CDR1 LNHDA, CDR2 SQIVND (reference sequence). The CDR3 extends over 13 amino acids. The CDR3 DNA reads TGTGCCAGTAGTATCAACCCCCCGGTGGAACTGTTTTTT. Its protein product is CASSINPPVELFF. The variable domain in full, completed from reference TRBV19 and TRBJ1-4, reads DGGITQSPKYLFRKEGQNVTLSCEQNLNHDAMYWYRQDPGQGLRLIYYSQIVNDFQKGDIAEGYSVSREKKESFPLTVTSAQKNPTAFYLCASSINPPVELFFGSGTQLSVL.

V and J are TRBV25-1 and TRBJ1-2; no definite D call. CDR1 and CDR2 from the germline V gene are MGHDK and SYGVNS. Trimming removed 0 bases from V and 4 bases from J, with 9 bases in between. The CDR3 totals 14 residues. CDR3 sequence: CASSEYGPSYGYTF. The CDR3 region has the DNA TGTGCCAGCAGTGAATATGGACCTTCCTATGGCTACACCTTC.

The chain carries TRBV9 and TRBJ2-3, with D maybe TRBD1 (6 bases). The germline gives CDR1 SGDLS, CDR2 YYNGEE. This CDR3 has 14 residues. V lost 3 bases and J 1 base, leaving 9 bases between the germline ends. The CDR3 DNA sequence: TGTGCCAGCAGCGGCAGGGGACGCACAGATACGCAGTATTTT. It translates to CASSGRGRTDTQYF.

This clone was observed a single time. This chain joins TRBV28 and TRBJ2-1, with D perhaps matching TRBD1 or TRBD2 (5 bases each). The germline gives CDR1 MDHEN, CDR2 SYDVKM. V was trimmed by 11 bases and J by 6 bases, leaving 17 bases between them. This CDR3 is built from 13 residues. The CDR3 nucleotides read TGTGCCCTTAGGGACCATTCAGGCAATGAGCAGTTCTTC. It codes for CALRDHSGNEQFF.